This T cell receptor beta chain was obtained from a study of T-cell reconstitution after alpha-beta-depleted transplantation in children (dated by TCRdb to about 2016). A note on the overall study: The study quantitatively tracked T-cell immune reconstitution after TCRalphabeta/CD19-depleted allogeneic hematopoietic cell transplantation in children using TCR repertoire profiling.

General conclusions and limits of the study: Hyperexpanded clone frequencies declined over subsequent months; after one year, T-cell counts and TCRbeta diversity were mostly attributed to newly produced T cells. The apparently early recovery of alphabetaT-cell counts about two months after transplant reportedly depended on only several hundred rapidly expanded clones that came from non-depleted graft cells. The high TCRbeta diversity at day 60 in some patients was ascribed to recipient T cells and intrathymic progenitors that had survived conditioning.

The intended sense of this specimen's treatment or condition label: allogeneic hematopoietic cell transplantation with graft depleted of TCRalphabeta T cells and CD19 B cells. The children who served as transplant recipients had been given grafts of TCRalphabeta/CD19-depleted allogeneic hematopoietic cells. This clonotype was seen only a few times. What antigen it recognizes has not been identified. No much larger clone exists at a distance of one base, and base qualities are not known. Ends trimmed: V by 4 bases, J by 8 bases; bases unmatched to a gene: 15. From its cysteine to its phenylalanine, the CDR3 spans 18 amino acids. The sequence is cut down to CDR3 DNA, 54 bases in frame from base 1. Library construction relied on PCR. The sequencer listed for this sample is Illumina HiSeq 2500. TCR library preparation used molecular barcoding, with unique molecular identifiers applied to normalize quantification of the TCRbeta repertoire. TCRdb itself trimmed the public reads at Q25 with fastp, ran MiXCR and retained productive beta chains. Merged by CDR3 protein, the rows form single entries marked with the most common genes and DNA. The sample records more than 400,000 distinct CDR3 sequences, approximately 10% of which are singletons. The biggest ten clones account for 14% of the sample.

The receptor was derived from a female patient aged 2 to 10 who had a stem cell transplant for aplastic anemia, so the T cells may come from the graft donor. Rearrangement joined TRBV12-3 or TRBV12-4 to TRBJ2-4; TRBD2 aligns with 12 central bases. Sequencing used PBMCs, mostly from graft donor cells, obtained 180 days after TCRalphabeta/CD19-depleted stem cell transplant. The nucleotide sequence is given as TGTGCCAGCAGTTCCGCGGGGCTAGCGGGAGGGCCGGGTGACATTCAGTACTTC. Translation gives CASSSAGLAGGPGDIQYF.